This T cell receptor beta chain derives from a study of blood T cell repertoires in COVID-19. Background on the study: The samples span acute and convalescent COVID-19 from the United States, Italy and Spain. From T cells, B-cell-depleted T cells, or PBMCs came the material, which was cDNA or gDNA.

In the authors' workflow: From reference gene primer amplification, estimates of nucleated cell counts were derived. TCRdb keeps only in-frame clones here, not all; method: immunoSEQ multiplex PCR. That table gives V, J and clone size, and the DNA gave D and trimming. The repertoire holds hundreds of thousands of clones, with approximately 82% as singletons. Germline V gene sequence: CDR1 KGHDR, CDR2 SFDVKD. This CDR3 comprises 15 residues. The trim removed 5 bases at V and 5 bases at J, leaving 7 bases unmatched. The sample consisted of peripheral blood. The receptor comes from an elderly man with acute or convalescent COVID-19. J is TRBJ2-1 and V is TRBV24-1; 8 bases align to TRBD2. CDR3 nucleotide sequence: TGTGCCACCAGTGTCATAGCGGGGAATAACAATGAGCAGTTCTTC. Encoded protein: CATSVIAGNNNEQFF.